These 30 T cell receptor beta chains came from one sample sequenced in a study of OX40 agonist ivuxolimab in advanced cancers. This table comes from immunoSEQ multiplex PCR, and its TCRdb copy is limited to in-frame clones, with some not included. The sample holds about 58,000 clones; about 89% are singletons and the top ten take about 4.1%. Sample: CD4+ or CD8+ T cells sorted from blood, taken in a trial of the OX40 agonist ivuxolimab. The receptor set was obtained from an adult with an advanced solid tumor such as melanoma, head and neck, liver or kidney cancer.

The V and J genes are TRBV18 and TRBJ2-2, with D possibly matching TRBD2 (6 bases). The CDR3 is 16 amino acids. Trimming removed 3 bases from V and 5 bases from J, with 16 bases in between. CDR1 is KGHSH and CDR2 is LQKENI in the germline V gene. This CDR3 is CASSPGGNTGTGELFF. The CDR3 coding sequence is TGTGCCAGCTCACCGGGCGGGAATACGGGAACCGGGGAGCTGTTTTTT.

This sequence joins TRBV19 and TRBJ1-5; D ambiguous. This CDR3 has 13 amino acids. Trimming left V 3 bases short and J 7 bases short, with 10 bases between. Germline values: CDR1 LNHDA, CDR2 SQIVND (reference sequence). CDR3 DNA: TGTGCCAGTAGTATCGGTGGGTTCCAGCCCCAGCATTTT. It yields the protein CASSIGGFQPQHF. The entire variable domain, with the rest obtained from reference TRBV19 and TRBJ1-5, is as follows: DGGITQSPKYLFRKEGQNVTLSCEQNLNHDAMYWYRQDPGQGLRLIYYSQIVNDFQKGDIAEGYSVSREKKESFPLTVTSAQKNPTAFYLCASSIGGFQPQHFGDGTRLSIL.

The DNA of the CDR3 is TGTGCCAGCAGCAAATGGGCGGGAGAGCCGAACACCGGGGAGCTGTTTTTT. This codes for CASSKWAGEPNTGELFF. This chain links TRBV21-1 with TRBJ2-2; the table assigns TRBD2, which was not confirmed against the DNA. TRBV21-1 is a documented pseudogene. This CDR3 contains 17 residues.

This rearrangement joins TRBV5-6 to TRBJ2-1, with 8 positions matching TRBD2. V dropped 4 bases and J dropped 9; count of bases not matched to a gene: 12. Germline V gene data show CDR1 as SGHDT and CDR2 as YYEEEE. This CDR3 has 15 residues. The CDR3 here is CASSPGGGRSGEQFF. In DNA form, the CDR3 reads TGTGCCAGCAGCCCAGGCGGCGGGAGGTCTGGTGAGCAGTTCTTC.

The chain recombines TRBV10-3 with TRBJ2-7; tentative D call: TRBD2 (6 bases). CDR3 length equals 15 residues. Trimming removed 1 base at V and 3 bases at J, with 13 bases between. In germline, CDR1 is ENHRY, CDR2 SYGVKD. The CDR3 protein is CAISEFGSGGYEQYF. Written as DNA, the CDR3 is TGTGCCATCAGTGAGTTCGGGAGTGGAGGCTACGAGCAGTACTTC.

The chain uses TRBV27 and TRBJ2-1; the match to TRBD2 covers 14 bases. CDR1 and CDR2 (germline): MNHEY, SMNVEV (reference sequence). There are 18 residues in the CDR3. J was trimmed by 13 bases and V by 3 bases; bases with no gene match: 17. CDR3 nucleotide sequence: TGTGCCAGCAGTTTTCTAGCGGGACTAGCGGGAGAGGGTACCCTACAGTTCTTC. This gives the protein CASSFLAGLAGEGTLQFF.

This clone has a single count. CDR3 loop: CASSLAGQRERYEQYF. Here the CDR3 DNA reads TGTGCCAGCAGCTTAGCTGGGCAGCGGGAGAGGTACGAGCAGTACTTC. The gene calls are TRBV7-9 and TRBJ2-7; 8 positions match TRBD2. CDR1 and CDR2 (germline): SEHNR, FQNEAQ (reference sequence). V shed 0 bases, J shed 4 bases, and the junction held 8 bases outside the gene matches. The CDR3 extends over 16 amino acids.

Points on this clone: Other DNA sequences of this sample code for an identical CDR3. The V gene is TRBV5-6, the J gene TRBJ2-1, with no clear D. Between the trimmed V and J ends, which lost 0 bases and 6 bases, there was a span of 7 bases. From germline, CDR1 is SGHDT and CDR2 YYEEEE. This CDR3 comprises 13 residues. CDR3 DNA sequence: TGTGCCAGCAGCTTGGATCCCAGCAATGAGCAGTTCTTC. Residues: CASSLDPSNEQFF.

J is TRBJ2-2 and V is TRBV6-4; 9 bases match TRBD2. The length of the CDR3 is 16 residues. Germline V gene sequence: CDR1 MRHNA, CDR2 SNTAGT. V dropped 10 bases and J dropped 3; count of bases not matched to a gene: 12. CDR3 amino acids: CATPPGREGDTGELFF. In DNA, the CDR3 is TGTGCCACACCCCCGGGGCGGGAGGGAGACACCGGGGAGCTGTTTTTT.

The CDR3 region has the DNA TGTGCCAGCAGCCCAGGGTCAAACAATGAGCAGTTCTTC. Translated, it gives CASSPGSNNEQFF. The gene calls are TRBV5-4 and TRBJ2-1, with D possibly matching TRBD1 (5 bases). The CDR3 contains 13 residues. The V end lost 4 bases, the J end lost 5 bases, and 10 bases lay between the germline ends. Germline loops: CDR1 SGHNT, CDR2 YYREEE (reference sequence).

This chain links TRBV7-6 with TRBJ1-5, with no clear D. This CDR3 spans 15 amino acids. Germline CDR1 is SGHVS and CDR2 is FNYEAQ. Trimming cost V 0 bases and J 2 bases, with 8 bases left between them. As DNA, the CDR3 is TGTGCCAGCAGCTTAGCCGCCCAGGGCAATCAGCCCCAGCATTTT. Encoded protein: CASSLAAQGNQPQHF.

This clone has a handful of counts. This chain uses TRBV19 with TRBJ1-2, with TRBD1 identical over 8 bases. CDR3 size: 16 residues. The germline V gene has CDR1 LNHDA and CDR2 SQIVND (reference sequence). V was pared by 5 bases and J by 5 bases, with 13 bases of the junction left unmatched. CDR3 sequence (DNA): TGTGCCAGTAGTCCCCCCGGACAGGGTCCCCCGTATGGCTACACCTTC. As protein: CASSPPGQGPPYGYTF.

The rearrangement joins TRBV2 to TRBJ1-4; D is possibly TRBD1 (6 bases). The CDR3 contains 15 residues. CDR1 and CDR2 from the germline V gene are SNHLY and FYNNEI. Trimming took off 6 bases at V and 7 bases at J, with 18 bases between the two ends. The CDR3 sequence is CASRSGTTTPEKLFF. The CDR3, as DNA: TGTGCCAGCAGGTCCGGGACAACAACACCTGAAAAACTGTTTTTT. The whole variable domain, remainder taken from reference TRBV2 and TRBJ1-4, is EPEVTQTPSHQVTQMGQEVILRCVPISNHLYFYWYRQILGQKVEFLVSFYNNEISEKSEIFDDQFSVERPDGSNFTLKIRSTKLEDSAMYFCASRSGTTTPEKLFFGSGTQLSVL.

The CDR3 here is CASSSPGQAQDEQFF. CDR3 coding DNA: TGTGCCAGCAGCTCCCCGGGACAGGCCCAGGATGAGCAGTTCTTC. The chain couples TRBV7-9 to TRBJ2-1, with 8 bases fitting TRBD1. The CDR3 consists of 15 residues. After removal of 4 bases from V and 8 bases from J, the junction contained 10 bases not matched to a gene. The germline V gene encodes CDR1 SEHNR and CDR2 FQNEAQ (reference sequence).

The CDR3 sequence: CSGLWDEQFF. In DNA form, the CDR3 reads TGCAGCGGCCTTTGGGATGAGCAGTTCTTC. The rearrangement links TRBV29-1 to TRBJ2-1, with D hard to call. V shed 7 bases and J shed 8 bases, with 9 bases lying between them. Germline V gene data show CDR1 as SQVTM and CDR2 as ANQGSEA. This CDR3 comprises 10 residues.

This rearrangement joins TRBV30 to TRBJ2-7; 10 nucleotides agree with TRBD2. V gave up 5 bases and J gave up 5 bases; unmatched junction bases: 6. Germline values: CDR1 GTSNPN, CDR2 SVGIG (reference sequence). The CDR3 covers 13 residues. CDR3 loop: CAWGTSGAHEQYF. CDR3 sequence (DNA): TGTGCCTGGGGTACTAGCGGGGCCCACGAGCAGTACTTC.

To note about this clone: At one end, the junction sequence differs from germline, possibly due to a read error. The chain uses TRBV6-6 and TRBJ1-2, with TRBD1 matching 7 bases. CDR3 length equals 16 residues. Germline values: CDR1 MNHNY, CDR2 SVGAGI (reference sequence). For the CDR3, the DNA is TGTGCCAGCAGTAACCCTCCTGCGACAGGGACTCCCGAGGTAGAGTTC. It translates to CASSNPPATGTPEVEF.

The CDR3 region is CAIQGSRSYNEQFF. The CDR3 DNA is TGTGCCATCCAGGGGTCTAGGTCCTACAATGAGCAGTTCTTC. This sequence joins TRBV6-6 and TRBJ2-1; a weak D match, TRBD1 (6 bases). Germline V lookup: CDR1 MNHNY, CDR2 SVGAGI (reference sequence). The CDR3 runs 14 residues. V lost 10 bases and J 1 base, leaving 14 bases between the germline ends.

The rearrangement joins TRBV9 to TRBJ2-6; 9 positions agree with TRBD1. The germline gives CDR1 SGDLS, CDR2 YYNGEE. J lost 0 bases, V lost 0 bases, and 10 bases had no gene match. The CDR3 covers 20 residues. CDR3 region: CASSVESLLDRGSGANVLTF. CDR3 DNA sequence: TGTGCCAGCAGCGTAGAAAGTCTTTTGGACAGGGGCTCTGGGGCCAACGTCCTGACTTTC.

The chain carries TRBV4-1 and TRBJ2-2; TRBD2 aligns across 11 bases. The ends lost 2 bases at V and 0 bases at J; junction bases unmatched: 5. Germline V gives CDR1 MGHRA, CDR2 YSYEKL. CDR3 length: 18 amino acids. This CDR3 is CASSQTQGLAANTGELFF. The CDR3 DNA reads as TGCGCCAGCAGCCAAACCCAGGGACTAGCGGCGAACACCGGGGAGCTGTTTTTT.

The CDR3 nucleotides read TGTGCCAGCAGTTGGGCGGAATACGAGCAGTACTTC. Its protein is CASSWAEYEQYF. The chain recombines TRBV28 with TRBJ2-7; no clear D gene. V lost 4 bases and J 4 bases, leaving 8 bases between the germline ends. Per the germline V gene, CDR1 is MDHEN and CDR2 is SYDVKM. The CDR3 loop spans 12 amino acids.

V and J are TRBV6-1 and TRBJ2-7; TRBD1 matches at 9 bases. V gave up 7 bases and J gave up 3 bases; unmatched junction bases: 10. From germline, CDR1 is MNHNS and CDR2 SASEGT. This CDR3 has 15 amino acids. CDR3 nucleotide sequence: TGTGCCAGCACCGAAGGACAGGGGCACCTCTACGAGCAGTACTTC. As protein: CASTEGQGHLYEQYF.

This chain joins TRBV6-1 and TRBJ2-7, with 7 bases lining up with TRBD1. The CDR3 extends over 12 amino acids. V was pared by 5 bases and J by 5 bases, with 3 bases of the junction left unmatched. Germline V CDR1 and CDR2: MNHNS, SASEGT. The CDR3 here is CASSLTGNEQYF. CDR3 DNA sequence: TGTGCCAGCAGTCTGACAGGGAACGAGCAGTACTTC.

The chain uses TRBV19 and TRBJ2-2, with 9 nucleotides matching TRBD2. This CDR3 is built from 18 residues. Germline V gene lookup returns CDR1 LNHDA and CDR2 SQIVND (reference sequence). Trimming took 2 bases from V and 5 from J; bases not matched to a gene: 12. Written as DNA, the CDR3 is TGTGCCAGTAGTATACTCCTGCCTGGCGGGAGGGAGACCGGGGAGCTGTTTTTT. This gives the protein CASSILLPGGRETGELFF.

The chain couples TRBV11-2 to TRBJ2-1; D is possibly TRBD2 (6 bases). The CDR3 has 17 residues. Germline CDR1 SGHAT, CDR2 FQNNGV. V lost 0 bases and J lost 6, with 18 bases in between. This chain's CDR3 is CASSLDRRLDLGNEQFF. CDR3 sequence (DNA): TGTGCCAGCAGCTTAGACCGAAGACTAGATCTGGGCAATGAGCAGTTCTTC.

About this clone: Different DNA sequences within this sample yield the same CDR3. In nucleotides, the CDR3 is TGTGCCAGCAGCTTAGGGGGCCCCTACGAGCAGTACTTC. This gives the protein CASSLGGPYEQYF. This chain connects TRBV7-9 to TRBJ2-7; TRBD1 might be the D (5 bases). The CDR3 is 13 residues long. V gave up 1 base and J gave up 2 bases, with 6 bases separating them. Germline CDR1 reads SEHNR; CDR2 reads FQNEAQ (reference sequence).

The chain carries TRBV23-1 and TRBJ2-3; D gene uncertain. TRBV23-1 is designated an ORF whose function remains uncertain. The CDR3 is made up of 13 amino acids. Trimming shortened V by 3 bases and J by 11 bases, and 15 bases separated the two germline ends. The CDR3 spells CASSQVKANKQYF. As DNA, the CDR3 is TGCGCCAGCAGTCAGGTGAAAGCGAACAAGCAGTATTTT.

CDR3 region: CASSVDGTGFEKLFF. The CDR3 coding sequence is TGTGCCAGCAGCGTAGATGGGACAGGGTTTGAAAAACTGTTTTTT. The chain uses TRBV9 and TRBJ1-4; 9 bases align to TRBD1. Germline lookup yields CDR1 SGDLS and CDR2 YYNGEE. V trimming: 0 bases; J trimming: 7 bases; junction bases outside the gene matches: 4. The CDR3 extends over 15 amino acids. The full variable domain, in which reference TRBV9 and TRBJ1-4 provide the parts outside the CDR3, is DSGVTQTPKHLITATGQRVTLRCSPRSGDLSVYWYQQSLDQGLQFLIQYYNGEERAKGNILERFSAQQFPDLHSELNLSSLELGDSALYFCASSVDGTGFEKLFFGSGTQLSVL.

The table lists this clone with a count of one. This chain connects TRBV6-5 to TRBJ2-5, with a possible D match to TRBD2 (5 bases). The CDR3 contains 14 residues. V was cut by 10 bases and J by 2 bases, with 17 bases left in between. Germline V gene data show CDR1 as MNHEY and CDR2 as SVGAGI. Here the CDR3 DNA reads TGTGCCACCACGACTTGGGAGTCACAAGAGACCCAGTACTTC. It is translated as CATTTWESQETQYF.

This clone was seen just once. V usage is TRBV28 and J usage is TRBJ2-7; 9 bases are shared with TRBD1. The J segment lost 5 bases and the V segment lost 3 bases, leaving 8 bases of the junction unmatched. This CDR3 spans 15 amino acids. The germline CDR1 and CDR2 sequences are MDHEN and SYDVKM. The DNA for the CDR3 is TGTGCCAGCAGTTTCATCGGGACAGGGATCGACGAGCAGTACTTC. It specifies CASSFIGTGIDEQYF.